These 5 T cell receptor beta chains originate from one sample sequenced in a study of cytomegalovirus exposure and HLA in healthy donors. PCR primers comprised 60 Vbeta and 13 Jbeta primers. The table came from immunoSEQ multiplex PCR; TCRdb's copy has only in-frame clones and leaves some out. The sample consists of around 93,000 clones, less than 80% of them appearing once. Sequenced material: PBMCs. The source is a boy aged 5-17 years in good health and CMV-seropositive.

This clone was recorded a few times. This chain uses TRBV5-1 with TRBJ2-2; TRBD1 is a possible D gene (5 bases). CDR3 size: 14 residues. CDR1 is SGHRS, CDR2 YFSETQ, per germline. Deletions cut 0 bases from V and 7 bases from J, with 10 bases between. The CDR3 DNA reads TGCGCCAGCAGCTTGGACAGGTCTGGCGGGGAGCTGTTTTTT. This codes for CASSLDRSGGELFF.

The V call is TRBV19, the J call TRBJ1-1; 8 nucleotides align to TRBD1. The trim removed 3 bases at V and 0 bases at J, leaving 6 bases unmatched. The CDR3 is 16 amino acids. The germline V gene has CDR1 LNHDA and CDR2 SQIVND (reference sequence). CDR3 sequence (DNA): TGTGCCAGTAGTATGGTAACAGGGGGTATGAACACTGAAGCTTTCTTT. This sequence encodes CASSMVTGGMNTEAFF.

This clone came up a few times. The chain employs TRBV7-8 and TRBJ2-7; a possible D gene is TRBD2 (5 bases). Germline values: CDR1 SGHVS, CDR2 FQNEAQ. Deletions cut 3 bases from V and 2 bases from J, with 17 bases between. The CDR3 contains 16 residues. Written as DNA, the CDR3 is TGTGCCAGCAGCTTCCGTTTGGCGGGTGATACCTACGAGCAGTACTTC. Translating it yields CASSFRLAGDTYEQYF.

The sample holds one count of this clone. The CDR3 nucleotides are TGTGCCAGCAGCGTAGGTTACTACGAGCAGTACTTC. Translated: CASSVGYYEQYF. The J gene is TRBJ2-7, the V gene TRBV9; no clear D gene. This CDR3 spans 12 amino acids. V was clipped by 0 bases and J by 3 bases, with 4 bases between them. Germline loops: CDR1 SGDLS, CDR2 YYNGEE.

The gene calls are TRBV6-5 and TRBJ2-7; D may be TRBD1 (7 bases). V gave up 6 bases and J gave up 3 bases, with 12 bases separating them. Germline CDR1 is MNHEY and CDR2 is SVGAGI. The CDR3 is made up of 13 amino acids. The CDR3 bases are TGTGCCAGCAGCGGCGGGGACAGCTACGAGCAGTACTTC. Translated: CASSGGDSYEQYF.